This T cell receptor beta chain was found in a study of graft-versus-host responses after intestinal transplantation. Study details: Multivisceral, liver-intestinal, or isolated intestinal grafts were transplanted into recipients. The recipients all started with anti-thymocyte globulin induction and then took tacrolimus and steroids for roughly three years. General study results and limits: There were GvH clones found in recipient marrow, and some of them appeared first in ileum or blood.

V was shortened by 2 bases and J by 2 bases, with 8 bases between the two germline ends. CDR3 length: 14 residues. From germline, CDR1 is MNHEY and CDR2 SVGAGI. Irradiated, violet-dye-labeled stimulator cells, some 200,000 in number, were plated with some 200,000 CFSE-labeled responder cells. CFSE-low proliferating responders, CD3+CD4+ and CD3+CD8+, were sorted post-reaction. This clone was counted a few times. TCRdb keeps only in-frame clones here, not all; method: immunoSEQ multiplex PCR. The sample gives approximately 23,000 clones, 44% of which show up once; around 1.5% is in the top ten. The source is a human patient who was an organ donor for intestinal transplantation. The specimen was alloreactive CD8+ T cells from a mixed lymphocyte reaction culture, collected before transplantation. Stated subset: CFSE-low proliferating T cells sorted from approximately 6-day pre-transplant mixed lymphocyte reaction (GvH or HvG direction). The genes are TRBV6-5 and TRBJ2-3; no firm D call. The CDR3 here is CASSYPLDTDTQYF. CDR3 DNA sequence: TGTGCCAGCAGTTACCCCCTTGACACAGATACGCAGTATTTT.